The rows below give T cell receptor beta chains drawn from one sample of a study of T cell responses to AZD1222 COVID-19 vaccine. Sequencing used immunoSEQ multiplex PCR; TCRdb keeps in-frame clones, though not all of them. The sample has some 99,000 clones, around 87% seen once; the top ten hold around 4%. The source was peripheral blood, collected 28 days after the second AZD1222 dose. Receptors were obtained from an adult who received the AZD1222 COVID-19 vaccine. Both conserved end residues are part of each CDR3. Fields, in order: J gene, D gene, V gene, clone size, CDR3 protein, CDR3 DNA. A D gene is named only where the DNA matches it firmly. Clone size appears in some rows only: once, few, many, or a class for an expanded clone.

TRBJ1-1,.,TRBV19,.,CASSMGQLNTEAFF,TGTGCCAGTAGTATGGGTCAGCTTAACACTGAAGCTTTCTTT
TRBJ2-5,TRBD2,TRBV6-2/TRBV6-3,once,CASSRTSGGASGTQYF,TGTGCCAGCAGCAGGACTAGCGGGGGGGCCTCGGGGACCCAGTACTTC
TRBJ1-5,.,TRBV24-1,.,CATSETTGTPGGQPQHF,TGTGCCACCAGTGAAACTACCGGGACCCCCGGGGGTCAGCCCCAGCATTTT
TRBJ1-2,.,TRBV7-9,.,CASSLGAIADGYTF,TGTGCCAGCAGCTTAGGGGCCATAGCAGATGGCTACACCTTC
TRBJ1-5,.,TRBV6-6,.,CASRRDTPNQPQHF,TGTGCCAGCAGACGGGACACCCCAAATCAGCCCCAGCATTTT
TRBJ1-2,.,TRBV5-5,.,CASSSPGRAHGYTF,TGTGCCAGCAGCTCCCCGGGCCGTGCCCATGGCTACACCTTC
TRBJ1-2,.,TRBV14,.,CASSQGSVRSYGYTF,TGTGCCAGCAGCCAAGGCTCGGTCAGGTCTTATGGCTACACCTTC
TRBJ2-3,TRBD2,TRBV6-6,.,CAILPSGGSTDTQYF,TGTGCCATTCTACCCAGCGGGGGGTCCACAGATACGCAGTATTTT
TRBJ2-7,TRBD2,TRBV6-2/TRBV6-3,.,CASSYSSGGGLEQYF,TGTGCCAGCAGTTACTCGTCGGGGGGAGGTCTCGAGCAGTACTTC
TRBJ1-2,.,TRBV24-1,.,CATGDSQYGYTF,TGTGCCACCGGCGACAGTCAATATGGCTACACCTTC
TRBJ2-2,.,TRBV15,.,CATSTGSFTGELFF,TGTGCCACCAGCACAGGGTCGTTCACCGGGGAGCTGTTTTTT
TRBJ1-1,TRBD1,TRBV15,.,CATSRDWTGGAEAFF,TGTGCCACCAGCAGAGATTGGACAGGGGGCGCTGAAGCTTTCTTT
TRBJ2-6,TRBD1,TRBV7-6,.,CASSLQSRGRGANVLTF,TGTGCCAGCAGCTTACAGTCCAGGGGGCGTGGGGCCAACGTCCTGACTTTC
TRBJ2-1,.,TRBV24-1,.,CATSDPGTVPYNEQFF,TGTGCCACCAGTGATCCCGGGACGGTACCCTACAATGAGCAGTTCTTC
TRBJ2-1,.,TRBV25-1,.,CASRNANEQFF,TGTGCCAGCAGGAACGCCAATGAGCAGTTCTTC
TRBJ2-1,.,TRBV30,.,CAWSVRTGYNEQFF,TGTGCCTGGAGTGTTCGAACAGGTTACAATGAGCAGTTCTTC
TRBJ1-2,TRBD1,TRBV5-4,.,CASSPAGQGTKGVYTF,TGTGCCAGCAGCCCCGCGGGACAGGGCACCAAAGGCGTCTACACCTTC
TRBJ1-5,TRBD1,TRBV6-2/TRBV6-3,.,CASSLTGSQPQHF,TGTGCCAGCAGTCTGACAGGGAGTCAGCCCCAGCATTTT
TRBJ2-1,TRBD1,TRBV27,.,CASAQGQGLSYNEQFF,TGTGCCAGCGCCCAGGGACAGGGGTTGTCCTACAATGAGCAGTTCTTC
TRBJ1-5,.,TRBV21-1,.,CASSKAPGLQPQHF,TGTGCCAGCAGCAAAGCCCCAGGATTACAGCCCCAGCATTTT
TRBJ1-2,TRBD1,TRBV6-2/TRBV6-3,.,CASSYTPTGTGNGYTF,TGTGCCAGCAGTTACACACCAACCGGGACAGGGAATGGCTACACCTTC
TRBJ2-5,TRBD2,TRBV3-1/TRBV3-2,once,CASSQGRGSQETQYF,TGTGCCAGCAGCCAGGGGCGGGGGAGTCAAGAGACCCAGTACTTC